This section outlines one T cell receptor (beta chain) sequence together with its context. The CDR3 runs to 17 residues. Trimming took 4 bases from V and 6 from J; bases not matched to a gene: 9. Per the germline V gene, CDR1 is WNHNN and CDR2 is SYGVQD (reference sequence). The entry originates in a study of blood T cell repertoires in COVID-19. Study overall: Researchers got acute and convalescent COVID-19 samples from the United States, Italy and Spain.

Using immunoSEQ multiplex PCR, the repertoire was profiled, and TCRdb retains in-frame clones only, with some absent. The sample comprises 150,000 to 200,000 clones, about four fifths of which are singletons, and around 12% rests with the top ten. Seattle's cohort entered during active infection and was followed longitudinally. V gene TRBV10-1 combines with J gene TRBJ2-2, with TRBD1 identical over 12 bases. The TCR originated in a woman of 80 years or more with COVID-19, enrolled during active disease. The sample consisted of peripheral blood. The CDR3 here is CASSVLGQGARPGELFF. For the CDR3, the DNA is TGCGCCAGCAGTGTTTTGGGACAGGGGGCGCGACCCGGGGAGCTGTTTTTT.